Below are 27 T cell receptor beta chains sequenced from a single sample in a study of T-cell memory formation after mild COVID-19. TCRdb processed the 5' RACE reads anew with MiXCR; each CDR3 protein has one entry. Of roughly 450,000 distinct CDR3 sequences listed, 15% to 20% are singletons. Sequenced input: PBMCs or a T cell subset sorted from them (not recorded which). The receptors originated from an adult woman who had mild COVID-19 (a few samples of this study predate the infection). Cell type and time point are not known.

J is TRBJ2-1 and V is TRBV2, with TRBD1 matching 8 bases. J was trimmed by 5 bases and V by 6 bases; bases with no gene match: 0. There are 12 residues in the CDR3. Per the germline V gene, CDR1 is SNHLY and CDR2 is FYNNEI. The CDR3 DNA reads as TGTGCCAGCAGGGACAGGGACAATGAGCAGTTCTTC. Its protein product is CASRDRDNEQFF.

CDR3 coding DNA: TGTGCCAGCAGCTTGGCCGACGGGAACGAGCAGTACTTC. Its protein product is CASSLADGNEQYF. This sequence joins TRBV5-6 and TRBJ2-7; a possible D gene is TRBD2 (5 bases). Trimming left V 0 bases short and J 5 bases short, with 9 bases between. The germline V gene encodes CDR1 SGHDT and CDR2 YYEEEE. The CDR3 has 13 amino acids.

The rearrangement joins TRBV5-1 to TRBJ2-7; 10 bases are a match to TRBD1. Germline CDR1 and CDR2: SGHRS and YFSETQ. V lost 3 bases and J lost 5; bases outside the gene matches: 5. The CDR3 length is 14 residues. CDR3 residues: CASSYGTGDDEQYF. The CDR3 DNA is TGCGCCAGCAGCTACGGGACAGGGGACGACGAGCAGTACTTC.

This clonotype turned up a few times. This CDR3 reads CASSLPGAGNTIYF. The CDR3 nucleotides are TGTGCCAGCAGTTTACCTGGGGCTGGAAACACCATATATTTT. This chain connects TRBV12-3 or TRBV12-4 to TRBJ1-3; D gene uncertain. This CDR3 spans 14 amino acids. Trimming removed 2 bases from V and 2 bases from J, with 7 bases in between.

This clonotype was found once. This sequence joins TRBV5-1 and TRBJ2-1; 13 bases line up with TRBD2. Trimming removed 3 bases from V and 8 bases from J; junction bases left unmatched: 5. CDR3 size: 15 residues. CDR1 and CDR2 (germline): SGHRS, YFSETQ. The CDR3 region has the DNA TGCGCCAGCAGCTCGGGACTAGCGGGACGCGATGAGCAGTTCTTC. Protein product: CASSSGLAGRDEQFF.

The chain links TRBV4-2 to TRBJ1-5, with no clear D. Per germline, CDR1 LGHNA and CDR2 YNFKEQ. The CDR3 has 13 amino acids. V lost 3 bases and J lost 4, with 7 bases in between. CDR3 sequence (DNA): TGTGCCAGCAGCCACCATTATAATCAGCCCCAGCATTTT. Amino acids: CASSHHYNQPQHF.

This chain uses TRBV4-1 with TRBJ1-1, with no clear D. This CDR3 has 12 residues. Germline CDR1 and CDR2: MGHRA and YSYEKL. Trimming took off 0 bases at V and 2 bases at J, with 1 base between the two ends. The CDR3 DNA sequence: TGCGCCAGCAGCCAAGATAACACTGAAGCTTTCTTT. Translating it yields CASSQDNTEAFF.

This clonotype showed up just a few times. The chain combines TRBV7-2 with TRBJ2-5; no reliable D call. V shed 1 base and J shed 1 base, with 10 bases lying between them. Germline lookup yields CDR1 SGHTA and CDR2 FQGNSA. The length of the CDR3 is 15 residues. The DNA for the CDR3 is TGTGCCAGCAGCTTAGATAATGGGCCCCAAGAGACCCAGTACTTC. It translates to CASSLDNGPQETQYF.

The chain carries TRBV6-6 and TRBJ1-5; 9 nucleotides line up with TRBD1. Trimming removed 2 bases from V and 6 bases from J; junction bases left unmatched: 5. The CDR3 has 15 residues. Germline assignment: CDR1 MNHNY and CDR2 SVGAGI (reference sequence). CDR3 coding DNA: TGTGCCAGCAGTTACCGACAGGGGGTGAGTCAGCCCCAGCATTTT. This encodes CASSYRQGVSQPQHF.

The V call is TRBV25-1, the J call TRBJ2-5; D may be TRBD2 (5 bases). From germline, CDR1 is MGHDK and CDR2 SYGVNS. The V gene lost 4 bases and the J gene lost 3 bases, with 12 bases spanning the gap. CDR3 size: 14 residues. The CDR3 sequence is CASSGTQPEETQYF. The CDR3 region has the DNA TGTGCCAGCAGTGGGACTCAGCCTGAAGAGACCCAGTACTTC.

The table lists this clonotype with many counts. This rearrangement joins TRBV12-3 or TRBV12-4 to TRBJ1-3; 8 bases are shared with TRBD1. CDR3 length: 14 residues. V lost 5 bases to trimming and J lost 3 bases; unmatched junction nucleotides: 3. The CDR3 region has the DNA TGTGCCAGCAGTGGCAGGGGGCTTGGAAACACCATATATTTT. The encoded protein is CASSGRGLGNTIYF.

V gene TRBV20-1 combines with J gene TRBJ2-3; TRBD2 agrees at 13 bases. With 6 bases clipped from V and 0 bases from J, the junction kept 21 bases outside the gene matches. Germline V CDR1 and CDR2: DFQATT, SNEGSKA (reference sequence). The CDR3 spans 21 residues. The CDR3 DNA sequence: TGCAGTGCCAGATCGGGGATATTACCGGGACTAGCGGGAAGGAGCACAGATACGCAGTATTTT. Its protein is CSARSGILPGLAGRSTDTQYF.

The V gene is TRBV4-3, the J gene TRBJ2-5; D unclear. V was clipped by 2 bases and J by 4 bases, with 11 bases between them. The CDR3 runs to 14 residues. The germline CDR1 and CDR2 sequences are LGHNA and YSLEER. This chain's CDR3 is CASSQSPVGETQYF. The CDR3 bases are TGCGCCAGCAGCCAAAGCCCCGTCGGAGAGACCCAGTACTTC.

The chain joins TRBV20-1 to TRBJ2-7; no firm D call. Per germline, CDR1 DFQATT and CDR2 SNEGSKA (reference sequence). This CDR3 comprises 14 residues. V dropped 1 base and J dropped 2 bases, with 12 bases sitting between them. The CDR3 loop reads CSARVGDPPYEQYF. The CDR3 region has the DNA TGCAGTGCTAGAGTTGGAGACCCTCCCTACGAGCAGTACTTC.

The chain joins TRBV18 to TRBJ2-3, with unresolved D. V dropped 4 bases and J dropped 1 base, with 9 bases sitting between them. Germline CDR1 and CDR2: KGHSH and LQKENI. The CDR3 length is 14 residues. As DNA, the CDR3 is TGTGCCAGCTCACGTGACACTGGCACAGATACGCAGTATTTT. Translation: CASSRDTGTDTQYF.

This clonotype came up a few times. The chain is built from TRBV7-2 and TRBJ2-5; D is undetermined. Between the trimmed V and J ends, which lost 5 bases and 5 bases, there was a span of 12 bases. Looked up from germline, CDR1 is SGHTA and CDR2 is FQGNSA. The CDR3 is 13 residues long. The DNA of the CDR3 is TGTGCCAGCAGCCTGGGTATCCGCGAGACCCAGTACTTC. Translation gives CASSLGIRETQYF.

Details on this clonotype: A read error may account for a junction end that differs from germline. V and J are TRBV30 and TRBJ2-7; maybe TRBD1 (6 bases). The CDR3 is made up of 17 amino acids. Germline CDR1 and CDR2: GTSNPN and SVGIG (reference sequence). The CDR3 DNA reads TGTGCCTGGAGAGGTGGTAAGACAGGCCTTACCCCATACGCGCAGTACTTC. Translating gives CAWRGGKTGLTPYAQYF.

This clonotype was observed many times. J is TRBJ2-1 and V is TRBV20-1; D gene uncertain. The CDR3 sequence is 12 residues long. CDR1 is DFQATT, CDR2 SNEGSKA, per germline (reference sequence). With 6 bases removed from V and 6 bases from J, the gap between germline ends came to 12 bases. The CDR3 bases are TGCAGTGCCACCAGACGGGTCAATGAGCAGTTCTTC. This sequence encodes CSATRRVNEQFF.

This clonotype appeared a few times. The CDR3 spells CASSADPQVQYF. CDR3 DNA sequence: TGTGCCAGCAGCGCGGACCCCCAGGTTCAGTACTTC. This chain connects TRBV5-6 to TRBJ2-4; D unresolved. Per the germline V gene, CDR1 is SGHDT and CDR2 is YYEEEE. This CDR3 region has 12 residues. The V end lost 4 bases, the J end lost 11 bases, and 13 bases lay between the germline ends.

The chain combines TRBV24-1 with TRBJ2-5, with D possibly being TRBD2 (5 bases). The V gene lost 0 bases and the J gene lost 3 bases, with 16 bases spanning the gap. Looked up from germline, CDR1 is KGHDR and CDR2 is SFDVKD. The CDR3 contains 17 residues. DNA of the CDR3: TGTGCCACCAGTGATTTGGTCGGGTTTAACGGGGAAGAGACCCAGTACTTC. It codes for CATSDLVGFNGEETQYF.

The rearrangement links TRBV3-1 to TRBJ2-5; the D gene could be TRBD1 or TRBD2 (5 bases each). The germline CDR1 and CDR2 sequences are LGHDT and YNNKEL (reference sequence). V lost 1 base and J lost 5, with 20 bases in between. This CDR3 has 17 residues. In nucleotides, the CDR3 is TGTGCCAGCAGCCAAGTAATTAGTGAGGGAAGGGGTGAGACCCAGTACTTC. Translated: CASSQVISEGRGETQYF.

This clonotype occurred a few times. The J gene is TRBJ1-1, the V gene TRBV5-1; D is undetermined. V was shortened by 2 bases and J by 3 bases, with 8 bases between the two germline ends. The CDR3 is 13 amino acids. CDR1 SGHRS and CDR2 YFSETQ come from the germline V gene. The CDR3 here is CASSFDGDTEAFF. The CDR3 DNA sequence: TGCGCCAGCAGCTTTGACGGTGACACTGAAGCTTTCTTT. The complete variable domain, with remaining parts taken from reference TRBV5-1 and TRBJ1-1, reads KAGVTQTPRYLIKTRGQQVTLSCSPISGHRSVSWYQQTPGQGLQFLFEYFSETQRNKGNFPGRFSGRQFSNSRSEMNVSTLELGDSALYLCASSFDGDTEAFFGQGTRLTVV.

V usage is TRBV5-1 and J usage is TRBJ2-1; tentatively, D is TRBD1 (5 bases). This CDR3 has 15 residues. Germline V gene data show CDR1 as SGHRS and CDR2 as YFSETQ. Trimming shortened V by 0 bases and J by 8 bases, and 15 bases separated the two germline ends. The CDR3 region is CASSLEDIRTHEQFF. Here the CDR3 DNA reads TGCGCCAGCAGCTTGGAGGACATCAGAACCCATGAGCAGTTCTTC.

This clonotype was detected only a few times. V is TRBV10-3 and J is TRBJ2-1; TRBD1 matches at 10 bases. V was clipped by 3 bases and J by 6 bases; unmatched bases: 5. The CDR3 extends over 15 amino acids. Germline CDR1 ENHRY, CDR2 SYGVKD. This CDR3 is CAISEWDRGPNEQFF. CDR3 sequence (DNA): TGTGCCATCAGTGAATGGGACAGGGGACCCAATGAGCAGTTCTTC.

The chain is built from TRBV9 and TRBJ2-7, with 9 positions matching TRBD1. V lost 4 bases to trimming and J lost 6 bases; unmatched junction nucleotides: 8. CDR3 length: 14 amino acids. The V gene's germline CDR1 is SGDLS and CDR2 YYNGEE. The CDR3 sequence: CASSMTGTGLEQYF. The CDR3, as DNA: TGTGCCAGCAGCATGACCGGGACAGGGCTCGAGCAGTACTTC.

This clonotype has more than one count but fewer than ten. The chain joins TRBV19 to TRBJ2-7, with D unresolved. Trimming shortened V by 3 bases and J by 3 bases, and 3 bases separated the two germline ends. This CDR3 comprises 11 residues. CDR1 and CDR2 from the germline V gene are LNHDA and SQIVND (reference sequence). The CDR3 here is CASSMNYEQYF. The DNA of the CDR3 is TGTGCCAGTAGTATGAACTACGAGCAGTACTTC.

The V gene is TRBV9, the J gene TRBJ2-7; 8 positions match TRBD2. The CDR3 length is 15 residues. The V gene end was trimmed by 0 bases and the J gene end by 4 bases; junction bases not matched to a gene: 6. Germline CDR1 is SGDLS and CDR2 is YYNGEE. The CDR3 is CASSVGGLGQYEQYF. The DNA of the CDR3 is TGTGCCAGCAGCGTAGGGGGACTAGGACAGTACGAGCAGTACTTC.